This TCR beta chain was recorded in a study of cytomegalovirus exposure and HLA in healthy donors. Per the germline V gene, CDR1 is SNHLY and CDR2 is FYNNEI. This CDR3 is built from 14 residues. Trimming cost V 3 bases and J 4 bases, with 10 bases left between them. Only in-frame clones appear in the TCRdb table, and some are missing; sequencing was by immunoSEQ multiplex PCR. The sample includes about 160,000 clones, roughly 86% of them seen just once. The receptor comes from a woman between 18 and 29 years old in good health and CMV-seropositive. The sample consisted of PBMCs. The V call is TRBV2, the J call TRBJ1-5; D not resolved. CDR3 DNA: TGTGCCAGCAGTGAGAACAGCTCTAATCAGCCCCAGCATTTT. This encodes CASSENSSNQPQHF.